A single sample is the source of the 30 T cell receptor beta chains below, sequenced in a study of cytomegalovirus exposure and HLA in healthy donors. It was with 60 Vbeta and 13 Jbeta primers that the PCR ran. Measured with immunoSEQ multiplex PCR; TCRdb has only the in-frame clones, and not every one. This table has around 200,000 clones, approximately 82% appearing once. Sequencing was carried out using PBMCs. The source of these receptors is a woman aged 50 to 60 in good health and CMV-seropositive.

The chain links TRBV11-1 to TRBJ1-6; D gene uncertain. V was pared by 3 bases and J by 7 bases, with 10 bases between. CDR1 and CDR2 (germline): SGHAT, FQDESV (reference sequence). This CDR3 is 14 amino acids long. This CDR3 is CASSLRVWNSPLHF. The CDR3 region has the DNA TGTGCCAGCAGCTTGAGGGTGTGGAATTCACCCCTCCACTTT. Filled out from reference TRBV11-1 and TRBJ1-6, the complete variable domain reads EAEVAQSPRYKITEKSQAVAFWCDPISGHATLYWYRQILGQGPELLVQFQDESVVDDSQLPKDRFSAERLKGVDSTLKIQPAELGDSAMYLCASSLRVWNSPLHFGNGTRLTVT.

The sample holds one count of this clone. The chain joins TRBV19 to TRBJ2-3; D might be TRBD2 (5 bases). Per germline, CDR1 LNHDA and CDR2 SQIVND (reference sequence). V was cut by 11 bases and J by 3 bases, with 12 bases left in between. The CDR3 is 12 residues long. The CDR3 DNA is TGTGCCGCCGGTCCGGGGACAGATACGCAGTATTTT. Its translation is CAAGPGTDTQYF.

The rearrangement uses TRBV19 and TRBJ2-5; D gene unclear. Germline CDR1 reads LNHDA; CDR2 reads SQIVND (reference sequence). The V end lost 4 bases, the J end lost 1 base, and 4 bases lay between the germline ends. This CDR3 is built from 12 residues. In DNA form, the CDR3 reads TGTGCCAGTAGTAGTCTCCAAGAGACCCAGTACTTC. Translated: CASSSLQETQYF.

In nucleotides, the CDR3 is TGTGCCATCAGGGAGGGACTAGCGGGGGCTGGGGCTAATGAGCAGTTCTTC. This translates into CAIREGLAGAGANEQFF. The J gene is TRBJ2-1, the V gene TRBV10-3; 14 bases line up with TRBD2. After removal of 6 bases from V and 7 bases from J, the junction contained 11 bases not matched to a gene. Germline V gene data show CDR1 as ENHRY and CDR2 as SYGVKD. The length of the CDR3 is 17 residues.

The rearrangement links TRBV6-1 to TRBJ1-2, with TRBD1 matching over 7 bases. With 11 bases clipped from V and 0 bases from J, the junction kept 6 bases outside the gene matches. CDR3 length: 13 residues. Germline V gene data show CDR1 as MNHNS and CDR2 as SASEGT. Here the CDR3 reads CAVKTGPNYGYTF. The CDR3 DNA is TGTGCCGTTAAGACAGGGCCTAACTATGGCTACACCTTC.

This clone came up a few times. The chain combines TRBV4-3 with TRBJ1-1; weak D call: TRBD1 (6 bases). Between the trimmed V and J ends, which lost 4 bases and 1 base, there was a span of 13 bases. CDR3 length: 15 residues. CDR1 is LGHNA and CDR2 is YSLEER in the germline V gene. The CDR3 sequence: CASSPRGAGNTEAFF. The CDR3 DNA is TGCGCCAGCAGCCCACGGGGGGCCGGGAACACTGAAGCTTTCTTT.

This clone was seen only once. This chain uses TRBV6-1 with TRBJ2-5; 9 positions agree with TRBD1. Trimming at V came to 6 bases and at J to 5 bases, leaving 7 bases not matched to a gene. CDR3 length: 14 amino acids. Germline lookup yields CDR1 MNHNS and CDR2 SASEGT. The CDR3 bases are TGTGCCAGCAGGGAACAGGGGGCCCGGGAGACCCAGTACTTC. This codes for CASREQGARETQYF.

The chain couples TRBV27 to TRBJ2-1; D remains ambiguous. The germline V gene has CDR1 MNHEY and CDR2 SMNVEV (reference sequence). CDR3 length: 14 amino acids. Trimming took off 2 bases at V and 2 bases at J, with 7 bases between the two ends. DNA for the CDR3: TGTGCCAGCAGTTTAAACCAGGCCTACAATGAGCAGTTCTTC. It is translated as CASSLNQAYNEQFF.

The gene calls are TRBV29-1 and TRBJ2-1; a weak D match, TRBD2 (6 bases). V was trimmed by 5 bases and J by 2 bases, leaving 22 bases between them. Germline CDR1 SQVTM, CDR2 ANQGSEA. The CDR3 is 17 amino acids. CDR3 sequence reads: CSVRFWGEFGTYNEQFF. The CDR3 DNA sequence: TGCAGCGTTAGGTTCTGGGGGGAATTCGGGACCTACAATGAGCAGTTCTTC.

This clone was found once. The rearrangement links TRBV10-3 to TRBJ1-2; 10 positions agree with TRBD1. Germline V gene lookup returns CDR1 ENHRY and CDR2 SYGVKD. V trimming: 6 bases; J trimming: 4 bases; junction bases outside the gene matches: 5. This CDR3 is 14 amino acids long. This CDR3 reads CAISQGQGSYGYTF. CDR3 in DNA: TGTGCCATCAGCCAGGGACAGGGGAGCTATGGCTACACCTTC.

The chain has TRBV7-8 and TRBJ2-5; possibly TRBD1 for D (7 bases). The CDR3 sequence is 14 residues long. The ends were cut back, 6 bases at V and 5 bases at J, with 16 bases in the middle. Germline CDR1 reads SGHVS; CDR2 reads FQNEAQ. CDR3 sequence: CASSQRDSGETQYF. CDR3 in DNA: TGTGCCAGCAGTCAAAGGGACAGCGGGGAGACCCAGTACTTC.

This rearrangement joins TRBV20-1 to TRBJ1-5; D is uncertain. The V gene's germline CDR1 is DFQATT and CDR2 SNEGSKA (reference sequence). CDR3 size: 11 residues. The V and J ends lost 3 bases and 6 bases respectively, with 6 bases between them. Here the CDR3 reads CSARDFQPQHF. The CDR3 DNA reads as TGCAGTGCTAGGGACTTTCAGCCCCAGCATTTT.

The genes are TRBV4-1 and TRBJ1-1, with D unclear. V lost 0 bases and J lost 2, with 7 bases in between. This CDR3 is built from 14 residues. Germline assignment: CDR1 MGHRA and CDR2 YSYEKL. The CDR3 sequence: CASSQDSVNTEAFF. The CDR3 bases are TGCGCCAGCAGCCAAGATAGTGTAAACACTGAAGCTTTCTTT.

This CDR3 reads CASSRVDTDTQYF. The CDR3 region has the DNA TGTGCCAGCAGCCGCGTTGATACAGATACGCAGTATTTT. The rearrangement uses TRBV7-2 and TRBJ2-3; D remains unclear. Trimming left V 5 bases short and J 3 bases short, with 9 bases between. The CDR3 totals 13 residues. The germline CDR1 and CDR2 sequences are SGHTA and FQGNSA.

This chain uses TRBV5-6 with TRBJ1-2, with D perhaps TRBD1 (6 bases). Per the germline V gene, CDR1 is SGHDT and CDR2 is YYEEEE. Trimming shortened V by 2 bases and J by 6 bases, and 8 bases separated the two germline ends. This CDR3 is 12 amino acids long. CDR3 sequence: CASSLGGHGYTF. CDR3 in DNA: TGTGCCAGCAGCTTAGGGGGTCATGGCTACACCTTC. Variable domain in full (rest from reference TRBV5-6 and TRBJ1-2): DAGVTQSPTHLIKTRGQQVTLRCSPKSGHDTVSWYQQALGQGPQFIFQYYEEEERQRGNFPDRFSGHQFPNYSSELNVNALLLGDSALYLCASSLGGHGYTFGSGTRLTVV.

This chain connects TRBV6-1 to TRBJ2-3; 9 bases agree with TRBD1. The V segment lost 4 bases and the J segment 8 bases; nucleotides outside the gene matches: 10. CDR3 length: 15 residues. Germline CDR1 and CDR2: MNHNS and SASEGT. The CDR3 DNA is TGTGCCAGCAGTGGGGGGGACAGGGTCCGTACTACGCAGTATTTT. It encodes CASSGGDRVRTTQYF.

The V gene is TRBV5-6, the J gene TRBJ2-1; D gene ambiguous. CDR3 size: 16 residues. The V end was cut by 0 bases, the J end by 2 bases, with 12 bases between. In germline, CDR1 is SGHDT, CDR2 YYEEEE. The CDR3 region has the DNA TGTGCCAGCAGCTTGGTCCGGGTTACGGCCTACAATGAGCAGTTCTTC. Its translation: CASSLVRVTAYNEQFF.

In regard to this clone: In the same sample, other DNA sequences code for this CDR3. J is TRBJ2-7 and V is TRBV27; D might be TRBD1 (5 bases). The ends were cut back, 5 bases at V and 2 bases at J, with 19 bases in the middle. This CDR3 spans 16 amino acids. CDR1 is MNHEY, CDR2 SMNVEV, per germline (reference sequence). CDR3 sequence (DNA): TGTGCCAGCAGTAACTCTTTGGGGCACGTTGCCTACGAGCAGTACTTC. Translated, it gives CASSNSLGHVAYEQYF.

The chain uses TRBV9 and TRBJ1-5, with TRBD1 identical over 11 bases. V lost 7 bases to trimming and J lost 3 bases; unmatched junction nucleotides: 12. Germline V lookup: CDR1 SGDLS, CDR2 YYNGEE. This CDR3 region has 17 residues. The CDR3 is CASRGGTGGEDNQPQHF. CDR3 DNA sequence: TGTGCCAGCCGCGGGGGGACAGGGGGAGAGGACAATCAGCCCCAGCATTTT.

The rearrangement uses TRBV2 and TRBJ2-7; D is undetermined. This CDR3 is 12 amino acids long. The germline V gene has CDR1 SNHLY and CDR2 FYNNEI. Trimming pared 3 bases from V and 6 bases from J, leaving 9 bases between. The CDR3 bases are TGTGCCAGCAGTGAGGGCCTCGCCGAGCAGTACTTC. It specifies CASSEGLAEQYF. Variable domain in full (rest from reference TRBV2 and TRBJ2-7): EPEVTQTPSHQVTQMGQEVILRCVPISNHLYFYWYRQILGQKVEFLVSFYNNEISEKSEIFDDQFSVERPDGSNFTLKIRSTKLEDSAMYFCASSEGLAEQYFGPGTRLTVT.

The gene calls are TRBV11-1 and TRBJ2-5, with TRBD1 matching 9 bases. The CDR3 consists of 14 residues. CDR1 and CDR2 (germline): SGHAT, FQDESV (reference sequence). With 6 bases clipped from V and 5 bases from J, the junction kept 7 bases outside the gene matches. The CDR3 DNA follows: TGTGCCAGCAGTTGGGACAGGGAATCGGAGACCCAGTACTTC. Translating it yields CASSWDRESETQYF.

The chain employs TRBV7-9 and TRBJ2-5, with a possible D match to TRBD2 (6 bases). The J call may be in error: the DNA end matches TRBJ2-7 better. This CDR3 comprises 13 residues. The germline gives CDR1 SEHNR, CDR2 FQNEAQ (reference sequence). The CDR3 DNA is TGTGCCAGCCGAGACGGGGGAACCTACGAGCAGTACTTC. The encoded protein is CASRDGGTYEQYF.

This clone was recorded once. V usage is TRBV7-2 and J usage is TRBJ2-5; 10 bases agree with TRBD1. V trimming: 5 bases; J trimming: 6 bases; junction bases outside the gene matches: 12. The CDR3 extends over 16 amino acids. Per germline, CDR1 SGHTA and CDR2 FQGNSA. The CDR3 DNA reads TGTGCCAGCAGCCTCCGGGACAGGGGCATTCAGAAGACCCAGTACTTC. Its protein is CASSLRDRGIQKTQYF.

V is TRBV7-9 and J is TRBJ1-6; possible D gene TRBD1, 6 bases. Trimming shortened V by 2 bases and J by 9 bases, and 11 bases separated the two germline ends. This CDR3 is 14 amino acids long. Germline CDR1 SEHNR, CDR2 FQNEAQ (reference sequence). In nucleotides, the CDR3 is TGTGCCAGCAGCTTAAACAGGGATACTTCACCCCTCCACTTT. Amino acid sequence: CASSLNRDTSPLHF.

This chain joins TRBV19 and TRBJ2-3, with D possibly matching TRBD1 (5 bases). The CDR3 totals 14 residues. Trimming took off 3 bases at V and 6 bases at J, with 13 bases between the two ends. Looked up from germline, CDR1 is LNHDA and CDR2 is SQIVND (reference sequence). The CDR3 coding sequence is TGTGCCAGTAGTATTCTTGTAGGGGCGGATACGCAGTATTTT. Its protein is CASSILVGADTQYF.

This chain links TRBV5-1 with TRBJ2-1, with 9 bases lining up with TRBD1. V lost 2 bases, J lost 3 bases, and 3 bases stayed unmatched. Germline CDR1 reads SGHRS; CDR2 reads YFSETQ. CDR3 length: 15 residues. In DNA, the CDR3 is TGCGCCAGCAGCTTTCAGACAGGGGGCTACAATGAGCAGTTCTTC. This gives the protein CASSFQTGGYNEQFF.

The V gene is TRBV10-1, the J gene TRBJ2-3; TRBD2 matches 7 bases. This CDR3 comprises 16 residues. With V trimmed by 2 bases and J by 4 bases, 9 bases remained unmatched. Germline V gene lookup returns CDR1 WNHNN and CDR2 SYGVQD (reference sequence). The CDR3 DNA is TGCGCCAGCAGTGAGGGATCCGGGACTACCTCAGATACGCAGTATTTT. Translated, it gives CASSEGSGTTSDTQYF.

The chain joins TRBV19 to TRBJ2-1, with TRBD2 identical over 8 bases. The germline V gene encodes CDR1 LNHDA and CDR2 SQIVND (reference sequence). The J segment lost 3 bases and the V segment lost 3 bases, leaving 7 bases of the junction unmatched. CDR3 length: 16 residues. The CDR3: CASSIVGSGVYNEQFF. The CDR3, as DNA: TGTGCCAGTAGTATCGTTGGTAGCGGGGTCTACAATGAGCAGTTCTTC.

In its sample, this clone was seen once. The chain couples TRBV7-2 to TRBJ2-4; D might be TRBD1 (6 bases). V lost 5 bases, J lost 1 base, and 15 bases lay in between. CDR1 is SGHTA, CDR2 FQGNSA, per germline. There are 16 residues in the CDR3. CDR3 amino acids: CASSPRVTGAKNIQYF. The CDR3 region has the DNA TGTGCCAGCAGCCCCAGGGTAACAGGGGCCAAAAACATTCAGTACTTC.

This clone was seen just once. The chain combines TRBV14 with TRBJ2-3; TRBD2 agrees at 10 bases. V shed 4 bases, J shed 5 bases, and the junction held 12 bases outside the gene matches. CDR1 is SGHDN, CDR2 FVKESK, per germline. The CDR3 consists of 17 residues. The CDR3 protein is CASSLTTAGGPQDTQYF. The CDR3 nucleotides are TGTGCCAGCAGCCTTACCACAGCGGGGGGGCCCCAAGATACGCAGTATTTT.